Listed below are T cell receptor beta chains from one sample, sequenced in a study of T cells after posttransplantation cyclophosphamide. TCRdb keeps only in-frame clones here, not all; method: immunoSEQ multiplex PCR. The data show 30,000 to 50,000 clones, with none appearing a single time. The sequenced sample was PBMCs. The receptors stem from a woman aged 45-65 years in good health and a related stem cell transplant donor. Both conserved end residues are part of each CDR3. D genes are given only for firm matches. A row's size may be missing; if present it is once, few, many or a size class.

many	.	TRBV9	TRBJ2-5	CASSVEGFETQYF	TGTGCCAGCAGCGTAGAGGGGTTCGAGACCCAGTACTTC
many	.	TRBV5-1	TRBJ2-5	CASSLDRVETQYF	TGCGCCAGCAGCTTGGACAGGGTGGAGACCCAGTACTTC
many	.	TRBV4-3	TRBJ2-3	CASSQDGGGGNTQYF	TGCGCCAGCAGCCAAGACGGGGGTGGAGGAAATACGCAGTATTTT
many	.	TRBV4-2	TRBJ2-7	CASSQNPAGSPTSEQYF	TGTGCCAGCAGCCAAAACCCCGCAGGCAGCCCTACGTCGGAGCAGTACTTC
many	.	TRBV18	TRBJ2-3	CASSPTWGRADTQYF	TGTGCCAGCTCACCAACTTGGGGGCGGGCAGATACGCAGTATTTT
many	.	TRBV28	TRBJ1-5	CASRSGRRNQPQHF	TGTGCCAGCAGGTCAGGGAGGCGCAATCAGCCCCAGCATTTT
many	.	TRBV18	TRBJ1-1	CASSPNEGVMNTEAFF	TGTGCCAGCTCACCAAACGAGGGCGTCATGAACACTGAAGCTTTCTTT
few	TRBD1	TRBV7-9	TRBJ1-1	CASSYTRGLGTEAFF	TGTGCCAGCAGCTATACTAGGGGGCTGGGGACTGAGGCTTTCTTT
many	TRBD2	TRBV28	TRBJ2-1	CASSLAGGLGQFF	TGTGCCAGCAGCCTAGCGGGGGGCCTGGGGCAGTTCTTC
many	.	TRBV4-2	TRBJ2-5	CASSQPGLQETQYF	TGTGCCAGCAGCCAACCGGGACTGCAAGAGACCCAGTACTTC
many	TRBD1	TRBV28	TRBJ1-1	CASSLTGGWTEAFF	TGTGCCAGCAGTTTAACAGGGGGCTGGACTGAAGCTTTCTTT
many	TRBD1	TRBV6-1	TRBJ1-1	CASGRTGTEYTEAFF	TGTGCCAGCGGTCGGACAGGGACTGAATACACTGAAGCTTTCTTT
many	.	TRBV30	TRBJ1-6	CAWSQQAINSPLHF	TGTGCCTGGAGCCAGCAGGCGATTAATTCACCCCTCCACTTT
many	.	TRBV6-5	TRBJ2-3	CASSASRSTDTQYF	TGTGCCAGCAGCGCATCCCGGTCCACAGATACGCAGTATTTT
many	.	TRBV2	TRBJ2-3	CASSGSAGLGDTQYF	TGTGCCAGCAGTGGGAGCGCGGGGTTAGGAGATACGCAGTATTTT
many	TRBD1	TRBV27	TRBJ1-1	CASSSRTGANTEAFF	TGTGCCAGCAGTTCCAGGACAGGCGCGAACACTGAAGCTTTCTTT
many	.	TRBV27	TRBJ1-2	CASSFGGTLHLYTF	TGTGCCAGCAGTTTTGGGGGGACCCTACACCTCTACACCTTC
many	TRBD1	TRBV28	TRBJ1-3	CASKETGGSGNTIYF	TGTGCCAGCAAAGAGACAGGGGGCTCTGGAAACACCATATATTTT
many	.	TRBV7-6	TRBJ2-5	CASSSLPRSQETQYF	TGTGCCAGCAGCTCCCTCCCCAGGTCCCAAGAGACCCAGTACTTC
many	TRBD1	TRBV9	TRBJ1-1	CASSVGPSPTQGGAFF	TGTGCCAGCAGCGTAGGCCCCTCCCCCACACAGGGGGGAGCTTTCTTT
many	TRBD1	TRBV4-1	TRBJ1-5	CASSQNRGQPQHF	TGCGCCAGCAGCCAAAACAGGGGGCAGCCCCAGCATTTT
many	.	TRBV9	TRBJ1-5	CASSVAGEGQPQHF	TGTGCCAGCAGCGTAGCAGGGGAGGGCCAGCCCCAGCATTTT
many	TRBD1	TRBV28	TRBJ2-2	CASRGGSGELFF	TGTGCCAGTAGAGGGGGCTCGGGGGAGCTGTTTTTT
many	.	TRBV30	TRBJ2-3	CAWGTHTDTQYF	TGTGCCTGGGGGACACACACAGATACGCAGTATTTT
many	.	TRBV27	TRBJ2-4	CASSLNRVANIQYF	TGTGCCAGCAGTTTAAACAGGGTGGCAAACATTCAGTACTTC
.	TRBD1	TRBV2	TRBJ1-2	CASTKGAANYGYTF	TGTGCCAGCACCAAGGGGGCGGCTAACTATGGCTACACCTTC
many	TRBD1	TRBV2	TRBJ2-7	CASSAWGHRDSLYEQYF	TGTGCCAGCAGTGCGTGGGGACACCGGGACAGTCTCTACGAGCAGTACTTC
many	TRBD1	TRBV19	TRBJ1-1	CASRDRGQAFF	TGTGCCAGTAGGGACAGGGGGCAAGCTTTCTTT
many	.	TRBV2	TRBJ2-7	CAGALGPSEQYF	TGTGCCGGGGCGCTGGGCCCGAGTGAGCAGTACTTC
many	TRBD2	TRBV9	TRBJ2-5	CASSVGVSGGQETQYF	TGTGCCAGCAGCGTAGGGGTTAGCGGGGGGCAGGAGACCCAGTACTTC
many	.	TRBV18	TRBJ1-1	CASSPRETEAFF	TGTGCCAGCTCACCACGGGAGACTGAAGCTTTCTTT
many	.	TRBV28	TRBJ2-7	CASSYRYEQYF	TGTGCCAGCAGTTACAGGTACGAGCAGTACTTC
many	.	TRBV7-7	TRBJ2-7	CASSLAARGTEQYF	TGTGCCAGCAGCTTAGCGGCAAGGGGAACCGAGCAGTACTTC
many	.	TRBV30	TRBJ1-3	CAWNRFGGNTIYF	TGTGCCTGGAACAGGTTTGGTGGAAACACCATATATTTT
many	.	TRBV18	TRBJ1-3	CASFQSGSSGNTIYF	TGTGCCAGCTTTCAAAGCGGCTCCTCTGGAAACACCATATATTTT
many	.	TRBV27	TRBJ2-1	CASSLFGGSYNEQFF	TGTGCCAGCAGTTTATTCGGGGGATCCTACAATGAGCAGTTCTTC
many	.	TRBV19	TRBJ1-2	CASTSSRWTPANYGYTF	TGTGCCAGTACCTCATCCCGTTGGACACCAGCTAACTATGGCTACACCTTC
many	.	TRBV9	TRBJ2-3	CASSVTHRDTQYF	TGTGCCAGCAGCGTGACCCACAGGGATACGCAGTATTTT
many	.	TRBV30	TRBJ1-2	CAWSTDSRSYGYTF	TGTGCCTGGAGTACCGACAGTCGATCCTATGGCTACACCTTC
many	.	TRBV28	TRBJ1-1	CASSPWTEMNTEAFF	TGTGCCAGCAGTCCCTGGACAGAAATGAACACTGAAGCTTTCTTT
many	.	TRBV5-4	TRBJ2-3	CASSLSPTSTDTQYF	TGTGCCAGCAGCTTGTCCCCTACCAGCACAGATACGCAGTATTTT
many	.	TRBV6-5	TRBJ1-1	CASSYSNLRTYTEAFF	TGTGCCAGCAGTTACTCGAATTTGCGGACATACACTGAAGCTTTCTTT
many	TRBD1	TRBV6-1	TRBJ2-7	CASSAGGTGRYEQYF	TGTGCCAGCAGTGCAGGAGGGACAGGGAGATACGAGCAGTACTTC
many	.	TRBV18	TRBJ1-4	CASSPQGGKLFF	TGTGCCAGCTCACCGCAGGGAGGAAAACTGTTTTTT
many	TRBD2	TRBV18	TRBJ2-3	CASSPPASGASDTQYF	TGTGCCAGCTCACCACCGGCTAGCGGGGCATCAGATACGCAGTATTTT
few	TRBD2	TRBV15	TRBJ2-4	CATSREGTSSAKNIQYF	TGTGCCACCAGCAGAGAAGGGACTAGCTCCGCCAAAAACATTCAGTACTTC
many	.	TRBV7-2	TRBJ2-1	CASSFGWRRNEQFF	TGTGCCAGCAGCTTCGGTTGGAGGAGGAATGAGCAGTTCTTC
many	TRBD1	TRBV18	TRBJ1-1	CASSLTGVGNTEAFF	TGTGCCAGCTCACTAACAGGGGTAGGGAACACTGAAGCTTTCTTT
.	.	TRBV28	TRBJ1-2	CASIPPGFYGYTF	TGTGCCAGCATCCCCCCGGGGTTCTATGGCTACACCTTC
many	TRBD2	TRBV4-2	TRBJ2-1	CASSQDWLAGGYNEQFF	TGTGCCAGCAGCCAAGATTGGCTAGCGGGGGGGTACAATGAGCAGTTCTTC
many	TRBD2	TRBV2	TRBJ2-7	CASRDNTGGVYEQYF	TGTGCCAGCAGGGATAATACTGGGGGGGTCTACGAGCAGTACTTC
many	TRBD1	TRBV5-1	TRBJ1-4	CASSFSTGEKLFF	TGCGCCAGCAGCTTCTCGACAGGGGAAAAACTGTTTTTT
few	.	TRBV12-5	TRBJ1-2	CASGSDTHYGYTF	TGTGCTAGTGGTTCGGACACCCACTATGGCTACACCTTC
many	TRBD1	TRBV28	TRBJ2-1	CASSGRDRGHGEQFF	TGTGCCAGCAGCGGCCGGGACAGGGGGCATGGTGAGCAGTTCTTC
many	.	TRBV7-3	TRBJ1-2	CASSLTPDFYGYTF	TGTGCCAGCAGCTTAACTCCGGACTTCTATGGCTACACCTTC
many	TRBD1	TRBV5-1	TRBJ1-1	CASREGGGWNTEAFF	TGCGCCAGCAGGGAAGGGGGCGGATGGAACACTGAAGCTTTCTTT
many	TRBD2	TRBV7-3	TRBJ2-3	CASSLSPGGGPDTQYF	TGTGCCAGCAGCTTATCTCCAGGCGGGGGTCCAGATACGCAGTATTTT
many	TRBD1	TRBV10-3	TRBJ2-7	CAISAGQGVVGEQYF	TGTGCCATCAGTGCCGGACAGGGGGTTGTGGGCGAGCAGTACTTC
many	TRBD1	TRBV2	TRBJ2-1	CASNEDRGREEFF	TGTGCCAGCAACGAGGACAGGGGCCGGGAAGAATTCTTC
many	.	TRBV9	TRBJ2-7	CASGGATSYEQYF	TGTGCCAGCGGGGGGGCAACCTCCTACGAGCAGTACTTC